The next 30 T cell receptor beta chains were all read from a single sample in a study of T cell responses to AZD1222 COVID-19 vaccine (dated by TCRdb to about 2021). The library was generated by the immunoSEQ multiplex PCR assay. Imported from immuneACCESS, the table was reduced by TCRdb to in-frame sequences with V and J called. These copies leave out some clones; in studies compared against another copy, an unresolved V gene accounts for under half, and the cause of the remainder is not known. The sample profile shows over 110,000 clones; about 90% of them were found once. The ten largest account for 1.5% to 2% of the sample. The intended sense of this specimen's time point label: about 28 days (+/-7) after the second vaccine dose. The material sequenced was peripheral blood, taken 28 days after the second AZD1222 dose. The receptors derive from an adult who received the AZD1222 COVID-19 vaccine.

This sequence joins TRBV7-9 and TRBJ1-4; D might be TRBD1 (6 bases). V shed 2 bases and J shed 6 bases, with 10 bases lying between them. The CDR3 length is 14 residues. Germline V gene data show CDR1 as SEHNR and CDR2 as FQNEAQ (reference sequence). CDR3 protein: CASSLQGWDEKLFF. DNA of the CDR3: TGTGCCAGCAGCTTACAGGGGTGGGATGAAAAACTGTTTTTT. The full variable domain, completed using reference TRBV7-9 and TRBJ1-4, is DTGVSQNPRHKITKRGQNVTFRCDPISEHNRLYWYRQTLGQGPEFLTYFQNEAQLEKSRLLSDRFSAERPKGSFSTLEIQRTEQGDSAMYLCASSLQGWDEKLFFGSGTQLSVL.

The chain links TRBV5-1 to TRBJ1-4; no clear D gene. The CDR3 is 16 residues long. Germline assignment: CDR1 SGHRS and CDR2 YFSETQ. With 0 bases removed from V and 0 bases from J, the gap between germline ends came to 9 bases. The CDR3 DNA is TGCGCCAGCAGCTTGGGTATGCGGGCAACTAATGAAAAACTGTTTTTT. This encodes CASSLGMRATNEKLFF.

The chain is built from TRBV5-6 and TRBJ1-1; D uncertain. V was clipped by 3 bases and J by 1 base, with 10 bases between them. The CDR3 spans 14 residues. Germline V CDR1 and CDR2: SGHDT, YYEEEE. The CDR3 DNA follows: TGTGCCAGCAGCTATGGTCGGGGGAACACTGAAGCTTTCTTT. As protein: CASSYGRGNTEAFF.

This clone came up once. This chain connects TRBV28 to TRBJ1-2; the match to TRBD1 covers 7 bases. This CDR3 region has 16 residues. Germline V gene lookup returns CDR1 MDHEN and CDR2 SYDVKM. J lost 7 bases, V lost 6 bases, and 17 bases had no gene match. Here the CDR3 DNA reads TGTGCCAGCAGCCCGCGAGGACAGGATTTTTCGAGTGGCTACACCTTC. Protein: CASSPRGQDFSSGYTF.

V is TRBV6-2 or TRBV6-3 and J is TRBJ1-1; 10 bases fit TRBD1. The CDR3 length is 16 residues. CDR1 and CDR2 (germline): MNHEY, SVGEGT. Trimming removed 5 bases from V and 5 bases from J; junction bases left unmatched: 11. CDR3 nucleotides: TGTGCCAGCAGTACGACAGGGGGCCCCCAGGGAACTGAAGCTTTCTTT. It translates to CASSTTGGPQGTEAFF.

The rearrangement joins TRBV28 to TRBJ1-2; no definite D call. This CDR3 spans 12 amino acids. Germline V gene sequence: CDR1 MDHEN, CDR2 SYDVKM. Trimming shortened V by 5 bases and J by 2 bases, and 6 bases separated the two germline ends. CDR3 region: CASSTVNYGYTF. CDR3 sequence (DNA): TGTGCCAGCAGTACAGTAAACTATGGCTACACCTTC.

This clone was seen a single time. This rearrangement joins TRBV6-5 to TRBJ2-7; a possible D gene is TRBD2 (5 bases). Germline V gene data show CDR1 as MNHEY and CDR2 as SVGAGI. The ends were cut back, 2 bases at V and 1 base at J, with 6 bases in the middle. The CDR3 covers 13 residues. CDR3 DNA sequence: TGTGCCAGCAGTTACACTAGATCCTACGAGCAGTACTTC. Translated: CASSYTRSYEQYF.

This chain links TRBV5-4 with TRBJ1-1; 8 positions agree with TRBD1. The CDR3 has 15 amino acids. Germline assignment: CDR1 SGHNT and CDR2 YYREEE (reference sequence). J lost 10 bases, V lost 0 bases, and 11 bases had no gene match. The CDR3 reads CASSLGLRGPDRAFF. DNA of the CDR3: TGTGCCAGCAGCTTGGGACTCAGGGGGCCGGACCGAGCTTTCTTT. The entire variable domain, with the rest obtained from reference TRBV5-4 and TRBJ1-1, is as follows: ETGVTQSPTHLIKTRGQQVTLRCSSQSGHNTVSWYQQALGQGPQFIFQYYREEENGRGNFPPRFSGLQFPNYSSELNVNALELDDSALYLCASSLGLRGPDRAFFGQGTRLTVV.

The rearrangement uses TRBV27 and TRBJ2-1; weak D call: TRBD1 (5 bases). This CDR3 comprises 14 residues. With 2 bases removed from V and 9 bases from J, the gap between germline ends came to 14 bases. In germline, CDR1 is MNHEY, CDR2 SMNVEV (reference sequence). The CDR3 bases are TGTGCCAGCAGTTTACCGACAGCCCAGGGTGAGCAGTTCTTC. As protein: CASSLPTAQGEQFF.

The chain is built from TRBV5-6 and TRBJ1-5, with 8 bases matching TRBD1. Germline V lookup: CDR1 SGHDT, CDR2 YYEEEE. This CDR3 contains 15 residues. Losses at the gene ends were 4 bases for V and 6 bases for J; bases not matched to a gene: 9. DNA for the CDR3: TGTGCCAGCAGCCTAGGGGACAGGCCAACTCAGCCCCAGCATTTT. Encoded protein: CASSLGDRPTQPQHF.

This chain uses TRBV7-9 with TRBJ1-2; D uncertain. V was cut by 5 bases and J by 7 bases, with 14 bases left in between. Germline CDR1 and CDR2: SEHNR and FQNEAQ (reference sequence). This CDR3 contains 13 residues. The CDR3 DNA sequence: TGTGCCAGCAGCCCCCAGATTGAGGGTGGCTACACCTTC. Amino acid sequence: CASSPQIEGGYTF.

This clone was observed a few times. V gene TRBV9 combines with J gene TRBJ1-3; D is ambiguous. CDR3 length: 15 amino acids. Germline loops: CDR1 SGDLS, CDR2 YYNGEE. V lost 4 bases, J lost 2 bases, and 13 bases lay in between. CDR3 amino acids: CASSTSGGPGNTIYF. The CDR3 DNA follows: TGTGCCAGCAGCACCAGTGGAGGGCCTGGAAACACCATATATTTT.

This rearrangement joins TRBV18 to TRBJ1-3; no clear D gene. The germline V and J ends were trimmed by 3 bases and 0 bases, with 9 bases remaining between them. The CDR3 covers 15 residues. Germline CDR1 reads KGHSH; CDR2 reads LQKENI. CDR3 DNA sequence: TGTGCCAGCTCACCGGCGCGGCACTCTGGAAACACCATATATTTT. The encoded protein is CASSPARHSGNTIYF.

The J gene is TRBJ1-2, the V gene TRBV6-1, with a weak D call TRBD1 (6 bases). CDR1 and CDR2 (germline): MNHNS, SASEGT. The CDR3 totals 14 residues. Trimming removed 3 bases from V and 5 bases from J, with 13 bases in between. CDR3 coding DNA: TGTGCCAGCAGTGAGAGTTTAGGGGGGTATGGCTACACCTTC. It yields the protein CASSESLGGYGYTF.

The rearrangement joins TRBV14 to TRBJ2-1; perhaps TRBD2 as D (6 bases). Germline V gives CDR1 SGHDN, CDR2 FVKESK. This CDR3 spans 16 amino acids. V was cut by 1 base and J by 0 bases, with 10 bases left in between. The CDR3 nucleotides are TGTGCCAGCAGCCAAGGGGGGAGGATCTCCTACAATGAGCAGTTCTTC. Its translation is CASSQGGRISYNEQFF.

The genes are TRBV7-9 and TRBJ1-3; D gene unclear. Deletions cut 5 bases from V and 2 bases from J, with 16 bases between. The CDR3 spans 16 residues. In germline, CDR1 is SEHNR, CDR2 FQNEAQ (reference sequence). The DNA for the CDR3 is TGTGCCAGCAGCCCCAGTGGGAGTGCTGCTGGAAACACCATATATTTT. Residues: CASSPSGSAAGNTIYF.

CDR3 nucleotides: TGTGCCAGCAGCTTGGCCCCGAGGGGTGGGATCTCCTACGAGCAGTACTTC. It codes for CASSLAPRGGISYEQYF. The chain recombines TRBV5-6 with TRBJ2-7; D could derive from TRBD1 or TRBD2 (5 bases each). The CDR3 loop spans 17 amino acids. V was pared by 0 bases and J by 0 bases, with 16 bases between. Germline V gives CDR1 SGHDT, CDR2 YYEEEE.

This chain joins TRBV2 and TRBJ1-5; D uncertain. The V gene lost 0 bases and the J gene lost 7 bases, with 7 bases spanning the gap. The CDR3 loop spans 13 amino acids. CDR1 and CDR2 from the germline V gene are SNHLY and FYNNEI. The CDR3 DNA reads as TGTGCCAGCAGTGAAGCGGGAGGGCAGCCCCAGCATTTT. Encoded protein: CASSEAGGQPQHF.

This chain connects TRBV6-1 to TRBJ2-2; D is unresolved. Between the trimmed V and J ends, which lost 2 bases and 3 bases, there was a span of 10 bases. CDR3 size: 15 residues. In germline, CDR1 is MNHNS, CDR2 SASEGT. For the CDR3, the DNA is TGTGCCAGCAGTGAATCCGGGTCCCACACCGGGGAGCTGTTTTTT. It is translated as CASSESGSHTGELFF.

The count of this clone is one. The CDR3 sequence is CASSQGQGNEQFF. Here the CDR3 DNA reads TGCGCCAGCAGTCAGGGACAGGGGAATGAGCAGTTCTTC. This sequence joins TRBV23-1 and TRBJ2-1; 10 bases are a match to TRBD1. TRBV23-1 is marked as an open reading frame, function uncertain. The J segment lost 7 bases and the V segment lost 3 bases, leaving 0 bases of the junction unmatched. This CDR3 is 13 amino acids long.

The genes are TRBV18 and TRBJ2-1; weak D call: TRBD2 (5 bases). Trimming stripped 11 bases from V and 0 bases from J, with 11 bases between. The CDR3 is 13 amino acids. Germline CDR1 and CDR2: KGHSH and LQKENI. For the CDR3, the DNA is TGTGCCGGCGGGCTAAGCTCCTACAATGAGCAGTTCTTC. Translated: CAGGLSSYNEQFF.

The gene calls are TRBV2 and TRBJ1-1; D unresolved. V was trimmed by 9 bases and J by 10 bases, leaving 15 bases between them. This CDR3 is built from 11 residues. Per germline, CDR1 SNHLY and CDR2 FYNNEI. In nucleotides, the CDR3 is TGTGCCAGTGGGGATCCCTGGGGAGCTTTCTTT. Amino acids: CASGDPWGAFF.

The chain carries TRBV11-2 and TRBJ1-2; 8 nucleotides agree with TRBD1. Germline V gene lookup returns CDR1 SGHAT and CDR2 FQNNGV. V lost 4 bases, J lost 7 bases, and 8 bases stayed unmatched. The CDR3 loop spans 14 amino acids. The CDR3 DNA follows: TGTGCCAGCAGCTCTATTGGGACAGGACGTGGCTACACCTTC. Protein product: CASSSIGTGRGYTF.

The V call is TRBV2, the J call TRBJ2-6, with D possibly being TRBD2 (6 bases). The germline V gene has CDR1 SNHLY and CDR2 FYNNEI. Trimming took off 2 bases at V and 2 bases at J, with 13 bases between the two ends. The CDR3 has 17 residues. The CDR3 protein is CASSERGGEAGANVLTF. DNA for the CDR3: TGTGCCAGCAGTGAACGTGGTGGGGAGGCTGGGGCCAACGTCCTGACTTTC.

The chain carries TRBV19 and TRBJ2-2; D remains unclear. V was cut by 3 bases and J by 0 bases, with 8 bases left in between. This CDR3 region has 15 residues. Per germline, CDR1 LNHDA and CDR2 SQIVND (reference sequence). As DNA, the CDR3 is TGTGCCAGTAGTATCGTCGGTGCGAACACCGGGGAGCTGTTTTTT. Translating gives CASSIVGANTGELFF.

This chain connects TRBV28 to TRBJ1-4, with a possible D match to TRBD1 (5 bases). Germline assignment: CDR1 MDHEN and CDR2 SYDVKM. V was shortened by 8 bases and J by 2 bases, with 15 bases between the two germline ends. The CDR3 spans 15 residues. In DNA, the CDR3 is TGTGCCAGCGCCAAACTCAGGGTGACTAATGAAAAACTGTTTTTT. It codes for CASAKLRVTNEKLFF.

This clone came up a few times. J is TRBJ2-7 and V is TRBV4-1, with D perhaps TRBD2 (6 bases). V was cut by 11 bases and J by 7 bases, with 21 bases left in between. The germline V gene encodes CDR1 MGHRA and CDR2 YSYEKL. The CDR3 spans 13 residues. The CDR3 here is CAGREVRAKEQYV. The DNA of the CDR3 is TGCGCCGGAAGGGAGGTCAGGGCTAAAGAGCAGTACGTC.

The chain joins TRBV2 to TRBJ1-5, with D perhaps TRBD1 (5 bases). CDR1 and CDR2 (germline): SNHLY, FYNNEI. Trimming pared 5 bases from V and 9 bases from J, leaving 20 bases between. The CDR3 runs to 15 residues. CDR3 in DNA: TGTGCCAGCAGTCCCGGGTCAGCACTTCAGGGGCCCCAGCATTTT. This sequence encodes CASSPGSALQGPQHF. The complete variable domain, with remaining parts taken from reference TRBV2 and TRBJ1-5, reads EPEVTQTPSHQVTQMGQEVILRCVPISNHLYFYWYRQILGQKVEFLVSFYNNEISEKSEIFDDQFSVERPDGSNFTLKIRSTKLEDSAMYFCASSPGSALQGPQHFGDGTRLSIL.

The chain employs TRBV29-1 and TRBJ1-4; D is perhaps TRBD1 (5 bases). Germline loops: CDR1 SQVTM, CDR2 ANQGSEA. Trimming removed 1 base from V and 8 bases from J, with 14 bases in between. The CDR3 contains 14 residues. CDR3 nucleotide sequence: TGCAGCGTTGAAGTGGGACGGGGTGAGGAAAAACTGTTTTTT. Translating it yields CSVEVGRGEEKLFF. Together with reference TRBV29-1 and TRBJ1-4, the CDR3 gives the full variable domain: SAVISQKPSRDICQRGTSLTIQCQVDSQVTMMFWYRQQPGQSLTLIATANQGSEATYESGFVIDKFPISRPNLTFSTLTVSNMSPEDSSIYLCSVEVGRGEEKLFFGSGTQLSVL.

The chain recombines TRBV2 with TRBJ1-5; D possibly corresponds to TRBD1 (6 bases). Germline lookup yields CDR1 SNHLY and CDR2 FYNNEI. The CDR3 sequence is 14 residues long. Trimming took off 6 bases at V and 2 bases at J, with 11 bases between the two ends. The CDR3 region is CASRYREGNQPQHF. CDR3 DNA: TGTGCCAGCAGGTACAGGGAGGGCAATCAGCCCCAGCATTTT.